A single sample gave rise to the 26 T cell receptor beta chains below, sequenced in a study of CD8+ T cells in alopecia areata. The sequencing template was cDNA reverse transcribed from extracted RNA. Clones were sequenced by immunoSEQ multiplex PCR, and TCRdb holds only the in-frame ones, with some missing. This table holds 100,000 to 150,000 clones, around 49% found once. The sample was CD8+ T cells sorted from blood, taken at week 0. The receptors here all came from a human donor with alopecia areata.

In nucleotides, the CDR3 is TGTGCCAGCAGCGTAGGGGACCGTGAGGTTTCCTACAATGAGCAGTTCTTC. Its protein is CASSVGDREVSYNEQFF. The chain employs TRBV9 and TRBJ2-1; D possibly uses TRBD1 or TRBD2 (5 bases each). The V gene lost 0 bases and the J gene lost 1 base, with 14 bases spanning the gap. This CDR3 has 17 residues. Looked up from germline, CDR1 is SGDLS and CDR2 is YYNGEE.

V and J are TRBV12-5 and TRBJ1-2; 7 nucleotides match TRBD1. This CDR3 has 12 amino acids. V gave up 2 bases and J gave up 12 bases; unmatched junction bases: 6. Germline assignment: CDR1 LGHNT and CDR2 FRNRAP. The CDR3 sequence: CASGLPRQGHTF. CDR3 in DNA: TGTGCTAGTGGTTTGCCCCGACAGGGACACACCTTC. Looking up the rest from reference TRBV12-5 and TRBJ1-2 gives the full variable domain: DARVTQTPRHKVTEMGQEVTMRCQPILGHNTVFWYRQTMMQGLELLAYFRNRAPLDDSGMPKDRFSAEMPDATLATLKIQPSEPRDSAVYFCASGLPRQGHTFGSGTRLTVV.

The chain has TRBV27 and TRBJ1-5; D perhaps matches TRBD1 (6 bases). Germline CDR1 MNHEY, CDR2 SMNVEV (reference sequence). There are 17 residues in the CDR3. Trimming shortened V by 5 bases and J by 0 bases, and 17 bases separated the two germline ends. Written as DNA, the CDR3 is TGTGCCAGCAGTAAAACAGGGAAGGGATATAGCAATCAGCCCCAGCATTTT. It is translated as CASSKTGKGYSNQPQHF.

The CDR3 DNA sequence: TGCAGCGCCCGGGACAGGACCTCGTATGGCTACACCTTC. Protein sequence: CSARDRTSYGYTF. The chain is built from TRBV29-1 and TRBJ1-2; TRBD1 matches at 8 bases. CDR1 is SQVTM and CDR2 is ANQGSEA in the germline V gene. The CDR3 is made up of 13 amino acids. The trim removed 7 bases at V and 5 bases at J, leaving 9 bases unmatched.

The J gene is TRBJ2-5, the V gene TRBV7-9, with no clear D. With 5 bases removed from V and 4 bases from J, the gap between germline ends came to 5 bases. CDR1 is SEHNR and CDR2 is FQNEAQ in the germline V gene (reference sequence). The CDR3 runs 11 residues. For the CDR3, the DNA is TGTGCCAGCAGCACGATAGAGACCCAGTACTTC. This sequence encodes CASSTIETQYF.

V gene TRBV2 combines with J gene TRBJ2-3; perhaps TRBD1 as D (5 bases). The V and J ends lost 3 bases and 5 bases respectively, with 6 bases between them. The CDR3 contains 12 residues. Per the germline V gene, CDR1 is SNHLY and CDR2 is FYNNEI. The chain's CDR3 is CASSEGLDTQYF. CDR3 sequence (DNA): TGTGCCAGCAGTGAGGGGCTAGATACGCAGTATTTT.

CDR3 protein: CAWRGDDQPQHF. CDR3 coding DNA: TGTGCCTGGAGGGGGGACGATCAGCCCCAGCATTTT. The V and J genes are TRBV30 and TRBJ1-5, with a weak D call TRBD1 (5 bases). From germline, CDR1 is GTSNPN and CDR2 SVGIG (reference sequence). The germline V and J ends were trimmed by 3 bases and 5 bases, with 8 bases remaining between them. The CDR3 is 12 residues long.

The chain is built from TRBV29-1 and TRBJ2-7; D possibly corresponds to TRBD2 (6 bases). Germline CDR1 reads SQVTM; CDR2 reads ANQGSEA. The V end was cut by 7 bases, the J end by 0 bases, with 13 bases between. CDR3 length equals 13 residues. The CDR3 sequence is CSARTGSSYEQYF. The CDR3 DNA reads TGCAGCGCCCGAACCGGGAGCTCCTACGAGCAGTACTTC.

This clone was picked up a small number of times. The chain carries TRBV29-1 and TRBJ1-2, with a tentative D call TRBD1 (5 bases). Germline CDR1 is SQVTM and CDR2 is ANQGSEA. The V and J ends lost 0 bases and 2 bases respectively, with 10 bases between them. The CDR3 is 14 amino acids. The CDR3 DNA is TGCAGCGTTGAAGAGGAGAACAGGAACTATGGCTACACCTTC. The encoded protein is CSVEEENRNYGYTF.

The chain recombines TRBV19 with TRBJ1-5; no clear D gene. The V and J ends lost 0 bases and 5 bases respectively, with 8 bases between them. The CDR3 loop spans 14 amino acids. CDR1 is LNHDA and CDR2 is SQIVND in the germline V gene (reference sequence). The CDR3 region is CASSIDLEDQPQHF. Here the CDR3 DNA reads TGTGCCAGTAGTATAGATCTAGAAGATCAGCCCCAGCATTTT.

The sample holds a few counts of this clone. The rearrangement links TRBV30 to TRBJ2-5, with 11 bases identical to TRBD2. CDR1 is GTSNPN, CDR2 SVGIG, per germline (reference sequence). Trimming at V came to 1 base and at J to 4 bases, leaving 5 bases not matched to a gene. This CDR3 has 15 amino acids. The CDR3 protein is CAWSGTSGLRETQYF. The DNA of the CDR3 is TGTGCCTGGAGTGGGACTAGCGGGTTGCGAGAGACCCAGTACTTC.

The V and J genes are TRBV7-9 and TRBJ2-1, with a tentative D call TRBD2 (6 bases). There are 14 residues in the CDR3. Trimming pared 2 bases from V and 5 bases from J, leaving 10 bases between. The germline V gene encodes CDR1 SEHNR and CDR2 FQNEAQ (reference sequence). This CDR3 is CASSLTGGDNEQFF. The CDR3 DNA reads TGTGCCAGCAGCTTAACAGGCGGGGACAATGAGCAGTTCTTC. Variable domain in full (rest from reference TRBV7-9 and TRBJ2-1): DTGVSQNPRHKITKRGQNVTFRCDPISEHNRLYWYRQTLGQGPEFLTYFQNEAQLEKSRLLSDRFSAERPKGSFSTLEIQRTEQGDSAMYLCASSLTGGDNEQFFGPGTRLTVL.

This chain links TRBV10-3 with TRBJ2-3, with D perhaps matching TRBD1 (6 bases). This CDR3 is built from 14 residues. Germline V gene sequence: CDR1 ENHRY, CDR2 SYGVKD. The V end lost 6 bases, the J end lost 6 bases, and 16 bases lay between the germline ends. CDR3 nucleotide sequence: TGTGCCATCAGACTGACAGGAGCGCGGGATACGCAGTATTTT. Amino acid sequence: CAIRLTGARDTQYF.

This clone has just a few counts. This chain joins TRBV19 and TRBJ1-1, with D maybe TRBD1 (6 bases). The length of the CDR3 is 19 residues. CDR1 LNHDA and CDR2 SQIVND come from the germline V gene (reference sequence). V was clipped by 2 bases and J by 2 bases, with 24 bases between them. This CDR3 is CASSIQLWTTGGENTEAFF. The DNA for the CDR3 is TGTGCCAGTAGTATACAGTTATGGACGACAGGAGGGGAAAACACTGAAGCTTTCTTT.

This chain uses TRBV29-1 with TRBJ2-5, with 9 bases matching TRBD1. The DNA end lines up better with TRBJ2-7; the J call may be wrong. The length of the CDR3 is 13 residues. Per germline, CDR1 SQVTM and CDR2 ANQGSEA. Here the CDR3 reads CSVEPDRGYEQYF. The CDR3 coding sequence is TGCAGCGTTGAACCCGACAGGGGGTACGAGCAGTACTTC.

This chain uses TRBV30 with TRBJ1-2; 7 bases match TRBD1. This CDR3 spans 14 amino acids. Germline-derived CDR1 and CDR2 are GTSNPN and SVGIG (reference sequence). Trimming took 0 bases from V and 3 from J; bases not matched to a gene: 4. DNA of the CDR3: TGTGCCTGGAGTGTGACAGGGTGGGACTATGGCTACACCTTC. It is translated as CAWSVTGWDYGYTF.

The CDR3 DNA sequence: TGTGCCAGTCGGGTGGGGGGCATGGATGGCTACACCTTC. It specifies CASRVGGMDGYTF. This rearrangement joins TRBV6-5 to TRBJ1-2, with a possible D match to TRBD1 (6 bases). Trimming pared 9 bases from V and 6 bases from J, leaving 17 bases between. The CDR3 totals 13 residues. Per the germline V gene, CDR1 is MNHEY and CDR2 is SVGAGI.

The V gene is TRBV2, the J gene TRBJ1-2, with 8 positions matching TRBD1. Per germline, CDR1 SNHLY and CDR2 FYNNEI. The CDR3 is made up of 16 amino acids. Trimming took 3 bases from V and 3 from J; bases not matched to a gene: 9. In DNA, the CDR3 is TGTGCCAGCAGTGATGATGAGGACAGGGCCTACTATGGCTACACCTTC. It specifies CASSDDEDRAYYGYTF.

V and J are TRBV7-2 and TRBJ2-1, with 10 bases matching TRBD1. The V and J ends lost 3 bases and 8 bases, in that order; junction bases with no gene match: 1. This CDR3 contains 13 residues. Per the germline V gene, CDR1 is SGHTA and CDR2 is FQGNSA. CDR3 sequence reads: CASSFGQGDEQFF. The CDR3 DNA follows: TGTGCCAGCAGCTTTGGACAGGGGGATGAGCAGTTCTTC.

The CDR3 is CASSVGTSGEDTQYF. CDR3 nucleotides: TGTGCCAGCAGCGTGGGGACTAGCGGGGAGGATACGCAGTATTTT. The chain has TRBV9 and TRBJ2-3; 13 bases match TRBD2. The CDR3 totals 15 residues. The ends lost 2 bases at V and 6 bases at J; junction bases unmatched: 3. Germline assignment: CDR1 SGDLS and CDR2 YYNGEE.

The table lists this clone with a few counts. The chain recombines TRBV7-8 with TRBJ2-1; D is possibly TRBD2 (7 bases). The CDR3 length is 14 residues. Germline CDR1 and CDR2: SGHVS and FQNEAQ. With 5 bases removed from V and 3 bases from J, the gap between germline ends came to 11 bases. The CDR3 loop reads CASSPGGIYNEQFF. CDR3 DNA: TGTGCCAGCAGCCCGGGGGGCATCTACAATGAGCAGTTCTTC.

This chain uses TRBV7-8 with TRBJ2-3; D gene ambiguous. CDR1 is SGHVS and CDR2 is FQNEAQ in the germline V gene. The CDR3 contains 16 residues. Trimming took off 0 bases at V and 4 bases at J, with 14 bases between the two ends. The CDR3 is CASSLALPGGPDTQYF. The CDR3 coding sequence is TGTGCCAGCAGCTTAGCCTTGCCGGGTGGACCAGATACGCAGTATTTT. The variable domain in full, with the rest retrieved from reference TRBV7-8 and TRBJ2-3, is GAGVSQSPRYKVAKRGQDVALRCDPISGHVSLFWYQQALGQGPEFLTYFQNEAQLDKSGLPSDRFFAERPEGSVSTLKIQRTQQEDSAVYLCASSLALPGGPDTQYFGPGTRLTVL.

The chain joins TRBV27 to TRBJ1-2; 10 bases line up with TRBD1. V lost 6 bases and J lost 7; bases outside the gene matches: 8. Germline lookup yields CDR1 MNHEY and CDR2 SMNVEV (reference sequence). The CDR3 sequence is 14 residues long. The CDR3 region is CASSPRDRGRGYTF. Written as DNA, the CDR3 is TGTGCCAGCAGCCCCCGGGACAGGGGACGTGGCTACACCTTC.

Only a few counts were recorded for this clone. The chain joins TRBV11-2 to TRBJ2-2; TRBD2 agrees at 15 bases. V lost 6 bases to trimming and J lost 6 bases; unmatched junction nucleotides: 2. The CDR3 runs to 15 residues. Germline CDR1 SGHAT, CDR2 FQNNGV. CDR3 bases: TGTGCCAGCAGTTGGACTAGCGGGGGGGCCGGGGAGCTGTTTTTT. Translating gives CASSWTSGGAGELFF.

This clone was counted a single time. The chain employs TRBV30 and TRBJ2-7; no firm D call. The CDR3 has 12 residues. Trimming removed 4 bases from V and 0 bases from J, with 7 bases in between. In germline, CDR1 is GTSNPN, CDR2 SVGIG (reference sequence). CDR3 in DNA: TGTGCCTGGATGTCGCCCTCCTACGAGCAGTACTTC. Translating it yields CAWMSPSYEQYF.

The V gene is TRBV29-1, the J gene TRBJ2-7; 7 nucleotides line up with TRBD1. This CDR3 spans 13 amino acids. With 4 bases clipped from V and 4 bases from J, the junction kept 7 bases outside the gene matches. Germline CDR1 is SQVTM and CDR2 is ANQGSEA. CDR3 coding DNA: TGCAGCGTTGTGGGACAGCGTGAATACGAGCAGTACTTC. Residues: CSVVGQREYEQYF.